This TCR beta chain emerged from a study of beta chain features in type 1 diabetes. The wider study: When patients were set against healthy donors, age, gender and cell yields were similar. Whole-study results and caveats: Shortening of TCRB CDR3s, moderate but significant, appeared in all four CD4+ subsets of Type 1 diabetes patients.

The ends lost 6 bases at V and 4 bases at J; junction bases unmatched: 3. The CDR3 is made up of 13 amino acids. Germline V gene sequence: CDR1 MNHEY, CDR2 SVGAGI. This clone appeared a few times. Antigen unknown. Expressed TCRB transcripts were sequenced, since all the RNA that had been isolated was reverse transcribed. The data were produced by immunoSEQ multiplex PCR, yet TCRdb's version contains in-frame clones alone and is incomplete. The sample lists 350,000 to 400,000 clones, about 16% occurring once. The rearrangement links TRBV6-5 to TRBJ1-1; 9 bases fit TRBD1. The TCR sequence derives from a woman under 30 in good health. Specimen: naive CD4+ T cells from blood. CDR3 nucleotide sequence: TGTGCCAGCAGGTACAGGGGGCTCACTGAAGCTTTCTTT. Translation gives CASRYRGLTEAFF.